This T cell receptor (beta chain) stems from a study of blood T cells in healthy people across ages. Study-level results: The percentage of naive T cells correlated strongly with TCR beta diversity. There were more naive CD4+ cells and higher diversity in long-lived donors than in aged donors.

The length of the CDR3 is 19 residues. V gave up 2 bases and J gave up 0 bases; unmatched junction bases: 8. Germline V gene sequence: CDR1 MGHRA, CDR2 YSYEKL. Together with a sample-barcoded 5' primer, a J-beta primer mix was included in a second PCR lasting roughly 6 to 12 cycles. Each sample provided no less than 2.5 million CDR3-containing paired-end reads. TCRdb independently ran MiXCR on the 5' RACE reads; one entry per CDR3 protein. The sample holds around 1,000,000 distinct CDR3 sequences, roughly two fifths seen once. Total RNA extracted from each sample amounted to at least 5 micrograms. This clonotype occurred a few times. Its antigen is unknown.

The material sequenced was blood. This clonotype was sampled from a man younger than 35 in good health. The J gene is TRBJ2-3, the V gene TRBV4-1; 13 bases are a match to TRBD2. The CDR3 nucleotides are TGCGCCAGCAGCCAATCTACTAGCGGGGGGGCGTCTAGCACAGATACGCAGTATTTT. Its protein is CASSQSTSGGASSTDTQYF.